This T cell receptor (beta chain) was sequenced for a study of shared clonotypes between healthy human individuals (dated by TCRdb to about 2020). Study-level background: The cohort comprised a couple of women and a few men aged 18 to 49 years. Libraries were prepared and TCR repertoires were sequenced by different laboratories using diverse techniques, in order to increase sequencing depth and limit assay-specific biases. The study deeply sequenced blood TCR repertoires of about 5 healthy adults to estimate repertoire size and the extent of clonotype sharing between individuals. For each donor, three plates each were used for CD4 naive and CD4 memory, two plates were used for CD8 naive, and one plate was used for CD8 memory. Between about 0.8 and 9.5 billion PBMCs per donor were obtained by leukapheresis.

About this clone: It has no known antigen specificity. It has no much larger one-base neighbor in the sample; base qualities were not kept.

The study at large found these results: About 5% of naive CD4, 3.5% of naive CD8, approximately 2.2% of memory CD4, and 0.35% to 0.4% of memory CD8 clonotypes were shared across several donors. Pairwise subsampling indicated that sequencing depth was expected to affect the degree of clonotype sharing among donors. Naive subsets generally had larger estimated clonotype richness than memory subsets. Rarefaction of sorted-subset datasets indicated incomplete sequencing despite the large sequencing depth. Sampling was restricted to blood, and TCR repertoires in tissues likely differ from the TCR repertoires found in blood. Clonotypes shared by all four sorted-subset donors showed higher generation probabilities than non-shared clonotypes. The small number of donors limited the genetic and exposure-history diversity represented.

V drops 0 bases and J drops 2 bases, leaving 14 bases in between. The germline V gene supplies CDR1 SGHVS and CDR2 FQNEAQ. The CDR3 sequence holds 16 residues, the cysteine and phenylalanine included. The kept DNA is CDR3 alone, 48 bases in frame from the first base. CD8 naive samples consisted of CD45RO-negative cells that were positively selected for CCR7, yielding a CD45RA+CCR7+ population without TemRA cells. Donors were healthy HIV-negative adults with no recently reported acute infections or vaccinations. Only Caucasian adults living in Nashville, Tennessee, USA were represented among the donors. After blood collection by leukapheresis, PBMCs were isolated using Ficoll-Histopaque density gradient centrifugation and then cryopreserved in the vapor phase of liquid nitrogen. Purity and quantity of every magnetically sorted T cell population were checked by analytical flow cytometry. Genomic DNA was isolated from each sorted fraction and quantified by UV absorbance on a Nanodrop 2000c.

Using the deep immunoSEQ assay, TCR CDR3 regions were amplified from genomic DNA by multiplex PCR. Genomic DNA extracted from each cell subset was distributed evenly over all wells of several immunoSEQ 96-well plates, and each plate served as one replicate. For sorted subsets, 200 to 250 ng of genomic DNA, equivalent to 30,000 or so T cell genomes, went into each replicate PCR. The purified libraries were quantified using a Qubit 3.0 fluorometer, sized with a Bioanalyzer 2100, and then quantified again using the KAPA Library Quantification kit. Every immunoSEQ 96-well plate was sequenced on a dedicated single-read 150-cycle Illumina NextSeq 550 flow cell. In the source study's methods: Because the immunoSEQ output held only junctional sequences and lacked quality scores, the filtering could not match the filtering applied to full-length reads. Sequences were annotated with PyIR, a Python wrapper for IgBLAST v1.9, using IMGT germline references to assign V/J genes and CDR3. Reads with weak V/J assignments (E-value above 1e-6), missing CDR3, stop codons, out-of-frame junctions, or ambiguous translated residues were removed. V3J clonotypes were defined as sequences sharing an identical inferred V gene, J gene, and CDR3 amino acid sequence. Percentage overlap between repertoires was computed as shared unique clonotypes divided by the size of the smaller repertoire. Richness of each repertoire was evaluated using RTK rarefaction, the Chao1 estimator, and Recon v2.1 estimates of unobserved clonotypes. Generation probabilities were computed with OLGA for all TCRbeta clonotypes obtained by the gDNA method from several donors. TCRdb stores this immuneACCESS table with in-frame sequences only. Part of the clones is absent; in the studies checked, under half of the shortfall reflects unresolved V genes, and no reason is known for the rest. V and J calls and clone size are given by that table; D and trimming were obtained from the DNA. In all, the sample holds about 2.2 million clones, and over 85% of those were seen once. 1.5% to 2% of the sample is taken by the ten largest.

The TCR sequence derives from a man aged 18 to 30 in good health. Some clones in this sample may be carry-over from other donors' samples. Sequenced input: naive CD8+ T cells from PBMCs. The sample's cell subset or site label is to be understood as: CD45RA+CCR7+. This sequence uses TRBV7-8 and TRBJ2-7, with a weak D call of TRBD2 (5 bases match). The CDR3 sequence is CASSLALAGPAYEQYF. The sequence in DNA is TGTGCCAGCAGCTTAGCGCTGGCGGGCCCCGCCTACGAGCAGTACTTC.